This TCR beta chain was identified during a study of T cell repertoires in cytomegalovirus infection. The V segment lost 5 bases and the J segment 4 bases; nucleotides outside the gene matches: 3. The length of the CDR3 is 15 residues. This clonotype was seen only a few times. Its antigen is unidentified. MiXCR, run by TCRdb on the reads, gives a single entry per CDR3 protein. The sample holds 550,000 to 700,000 distinct CDR3 sequences, approximately 40% seen once. Specimen: cultured PBMCs, collected from culture after CMV antigen stimulation. This receptor was taken from a human donor in good health (CMV status not recorded). Some clones in this sample may be carry-over from other donors' samples. The chain uses TRBV12-3 or TRBV12-4 and TRBJ2-5, with 14 bases identical to TRBD2. The CDR3 region has the DNA TGTGCCAGCAGTCTGACTAGCGGGGGGGCAGAGACCCAGTACTTC. This gives the protein CASSLTSGGAETQYF.